This entry lists 13 T cell receptor beta chains sequenced from one sample in a study of CD8+CD57+ T cells in acquired aplastic anemia (dated by TCRdb to about 2018). This sample was sequenced with an Illumina HiSeq 2000. TCR beta VDJ combination and CDR3 sequence profiling used genomic DNA as the template. TCRdb reprocessed the public reads (quality trimming at Q25 with fastp, clone calling with MiXCR) and kept in-frame beta chains. Every CDR3 protein is listed once, alongside the most common genes and DNA of its rows. The sample table holds 80,000 to 100,000 distinct CDR3 sequences, of which 55% to 70% were seen once. The ten largest clones capture 55% to 65% of the sample. Flow cytometry had shown CD8+CD57+ cell expansion in the patients selected for sequencing. What was sequenced was sorted CD4+, CD8+, or CD8+CD57+ T cells (not recorded which) from PBMCs. The receptors derive from a human donor with aplastic anemia.

The CDR3 sequence is CSVFLSTDTQYF. Written as DNA, the CDR3 is TGCAGCGTTTTTCTTAGCACAGATACGCAGTATTTT. The chain combines TRBV29-1 with TRBJ2-3; D gene uncertain. Germline CDR1 is SQVTM and CDR2 is ANQGSEA. V shed 5 bases and J shed 0 bases, with 6 bases lying between them. The CDR3 consists of 12 residues.

This clonotype occurred many times. This CDR3 is CASSFPRGNTEAFF. CDR3 nucleotide sequence: TGTGCCAGCAGCTTCCCCAGGGGTAACACTGAAGCTTTCTTT. The J gene is TRBJ1-1, the V gene TRBV7-9; D possibly corresponds to TRBD1 (6 bases). This CDR3 comprises 14 residues. Germline V gene sequence: CDR1 SEHNR, CDR2 FQNEAQ (reference sequence). Trimming took 3 bases from V and 2 from J, leaving 10 bases between them.

The chain employs TRBV19 and TRBJ2-6; D call uncertain. The CDR3 is 17 residues long. The germline V gene encodes CDR1 LNHDA and CDR2 SQIVND (reference sequence). V dropped 3 bases and J dropped 0 bases, with 12 bases sitting between them. CDR3 sequence: CASSMVILYSGANVLTF. DNA of the CDR3: TGTGCCAGTAGTATGGTTATTTTATACTCTGGGGCCAACGTCCTGACTTTC.

This clonotype came up a few times. The genes are TRBV18 and TRBJ1-1, with D perhaps TRBD1 (5 bases). The CDR3 covers 15 residues. The V end lost 2 bases, the J end lost 0 bases, and 10 bases lay between the germline ends. Looked up from germline, CDR1 is KGHSH and CDR2 is LQKENI. CDR3 nucleotide sequence: TGTGCCAGCTCACCATCCCCAGGGATGAACACTGAAGCTTTCTTT. Protein: CASSPSPGMNTEAFF.

This chain connects TRBV20-1 to TRBJ2-5; the match to TRBD2 covers 12 bases. The V gene end was trimmed by 1 base and the J gene end by 5 bases; junction bases not matched to a gene: 5. CDR3 length equals 15 residues. Germline V gives CDR1 DFQATT, CDR2 SNEGSKA (reference sequence). The CDR3 nucleotides read TGCAGTGCTAGAGCTAGCGGGAGGGCCGGGGAGACCCAGTACTTC. It is translated as CSARASGRAGETQYF.

This clonotype occurred a few times. CDR3 in DNA: TGTGCCAGCAGTGAAGCACGGCTAGTTGGTATCCCCGGGGAGCTGTTTTTT. This sequence encodes CASSEARLVGIPGELFF. The chain couples TRBV2 to TRBJ2-2; D gene uncertain. The germline CDR1 and CDR2 sequences are SNHLY and FYNNEI. The CDR3 is made up of 17 amino acids. The V end was cut by 0 bases, the J end by 6 bases, with 17 bases between. The variable domain in full, completed from reference TRBV2 and TRBJ2-2, reads EPEVTQTPSHQVTQMGQEVILRCVPISNHLYFYWYRQILGQKVEFLVSFYNNEISEKSEIFDDQFSVERPDGSNFTLKIRSTKLEDSAMYFCASSEARLVGIPGELFFGEGSRLTVL.

The gene calls are TRBV20-1 and TRBJ2-1, with TRBD2 as a possible D gene (5 bases). CDR3 length: 14 residues. V was cut by 4 bases and J by 5 bases, with 15 bases left in between. Germline V gene data show CDR1 as DFQATT and CDR2 as SNEGSKA (reference sequence). The CDR3 DNA is TGCAGTGCTATATCCGGGGTTCGGCACAATGAGCAGTTCTTC. This translates into CSAISGVRHNEQFF.

As for this clonotype: Germline and junction disagree at one end, which may indicate a read error. This chain connects TRBV12-3 or TRBV12-4 to TRBJ1-2; no definite D call. The CDR3 spans 12 residues. This CDR3 is CASSSANYCYTF. The CDR3, as DNA: TGTGCCAGCAGTTCTGCTAACTATTGCTACACCTTC.

This clonotype appeared a few times. This chain joins TRBV7-8 and TRBJ2-5, with D uncertain. Trimming pared 0 bases from V and 5 bases from J, leaving 7 bases between. This CDR3 spans 13 amino acids. Germline lookup yields CDR1 SGHVS and CDR2 FQNEAQ. CDR3 sequence: CASSLALEETQYF. In DNA, the CDR3 is TGTGCCAGCAGCTTAGCGCTCGAGGAGACCCAGTACTTC.

The V and J genes are TRBV15 and TRBJ1-5, with 7 nucleotides matching TRBD1. After removal of 3 bases from V and 0 bases from J, the junction contained 5 bases not matched to a gene. CDR1 LNHNV and CDR2 YYDKDF come from the germline V gene (reference sequence). The CDR3 spans 16 residues. As DNA, the CDR3 is TGTGCCACCAGCAGCCGTACAGGGGATAGCAATCAGCCCCAGCATTTT. Its protein is CATSSRTGDSNQPQHF.

The DNA for the CDR3 is TGTGCCACCAGTGACCTGCGCGGGGGCTCCTACAATGAGCAGTTCTTC. Protein sequence: CATSDLRGGSYNEQFF. The V and J genes are TRBV24-1 and TRBJ2-1, with 7 bases that match TRBD2. The CDR3 has 16 residues. V trimming: 4 bases; J trimming: 0 bases; junction bases outside the gene matches: 5. Germline V gene lookup returns CDR1 KGHDR and CDR2 SFDVKD.

In this sample, this clonotype turned up a few times. The chain is built from TRBV7-8 and TRBJ1-2; D not certain. The V end was cut by 1 base, the J end by 8 bases, with 8 bases between. Germline CDR1 SGHVS, CDR2 FQNEAQ. This CDR3 has 12 residues. Here the CDR3 reads CASSLGVRGYTF. The CDR3 bases are TGTGCCAGCAGCTTAGGCGTCAGGGGCTACACCTTC.

The CDR3 DNA is TGTGCCAGTAGTATAGGCCCCCTTGGCACAGATACGCAGTATTTT. Protein: CASSIGPLGTDTQYF. The J gene is TRBJ2-3, the V gene TRBV19; D is unresolved. CDR1 is LNHDA, CDR2 SQIVND, per germline (reference sequence). The CDR3 spans 15 residues. Trimming cost V 1 base and J 1 base, with 9 bases left between them. Full variable domain (rest looked up from reference TRBV19 and TRBJ2-3): DGGITQSPKYLFRKEGQNVTLSCEQNLNHDAMYWYRQDPGQGLRLIYYSQIVNDFQKGDIAEGYSVSREKKESFPLTVTSAQKNPTAFYLCASSIGPLGTDTQYFGPGTRLTVL.